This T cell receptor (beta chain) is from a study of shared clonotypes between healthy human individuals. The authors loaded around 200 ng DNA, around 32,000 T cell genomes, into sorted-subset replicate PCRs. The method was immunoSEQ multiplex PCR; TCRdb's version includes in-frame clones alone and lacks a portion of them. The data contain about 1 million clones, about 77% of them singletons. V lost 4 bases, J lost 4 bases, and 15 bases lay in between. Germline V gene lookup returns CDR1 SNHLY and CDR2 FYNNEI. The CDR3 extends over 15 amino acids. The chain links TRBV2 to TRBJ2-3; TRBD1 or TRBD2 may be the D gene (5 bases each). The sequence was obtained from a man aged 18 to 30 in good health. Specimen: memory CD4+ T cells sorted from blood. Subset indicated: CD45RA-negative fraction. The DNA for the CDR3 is TGTGCCAGCAGTGGGGCAGGGAGAGGCGCAGATACGCAGTATTTT. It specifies CASSGAGRGADTQYF.